Given below is one T cell receptor beta chain in context. Its matching antigen is unknown. This CDR3 has 12 amino acids. Looked up from germline, CDR1 is SGHNT and CDR2 is YYREEE (reference sequence). V lost 2 bases, J lost 6 bases, and 7 bases lay in between. This entry belongs to a study of OX40 agonist ivuxolimab in advanced cancers. General study points: Average numbers of expanded clones were greater in CD8+ T cells than in CD4+.

The data were produced by immunoSEQ multiplex PCR, yet TCRdb's version contains in-frame clones alone and is incomplete. The sample consists of under 85,000 clones, roughly 86% of them appearing once. The chain links TRBV5-4 to TRBJ2-3; D unresolved. The TCR originated in an adult with an advanced solid tumor such as melanoma, head and neck, liver or kidney cancer. The source material was CD4+ or CD8+ T cells sorted from blood, sampled in a trial of the OX40 agonist ivuxolimab. DNA of the CDR3: TGTGCCAGCAGCTTCAGCGACGATACGCAGTATTTT. Translation: CASSFSDDTQYF.